This T cell receptor beta chain was captured by sequencing in a study of vaccination effects on CD4 cells after COVID-19. Investigators separated out CD4+ T cells once around 10 days of culture had passed. It was on days 3 and 7 that half the medium was replaced with IL-2 medium. Repertoires were generated with immunoSEQ multiplex PCR, while TCRdb's copy carries only in-frame clones and drops some. The sample includes over 45,000 clones, 60% to 85% of them seen just once. The germline V gene has CDR1 SGHVS and CDR2 FQNEAQ. The CDR3 is made up of 15 amino acids. The ends were cut back, 5 bases at V and 1 base at J, with 12 bases in the middle. Regarding this clone: The antigen remains unidentified.

Study outcomes and limitations: Cross-reactivity toward common cold coronaviruses was confined to only 1 of 255 vaccine-induced clones in healthy vaccinees.

The clonotype comes from a human donor who received a COVID-19 vaccine. The chain combines TRBV7-8 with TRBJ2-4; D is tentatively TRBD1 or TRBD2 (6 bases each). The sequencing used CD4+ T cells from PBMCs cultured without peptide, collected before COVID-19 vaccination. The DNA of the CDR3 is TGTGCCAGCAGCCTTTACGGGGGCGCCAAAAACATTCAGTACTTC. Protein product: CASSLYGGAKNIQYF. Variable domain in full (rest from reference TRBV7-8 and TRBJ2-4): GAGVSQSPRYKVAKRGQDVALRCDPISGHVSLFWYQQALGQGPEFLTYFQNEAQLDKSGLPSDRFFAERPEGSVSTLKIQRTQQEDSAVYLCASSLYGGAKNIQYFGAGTRLSVL.